This T cell receptor beta chain was identified during a study of T cells in Graves' hyperthyroidism and ophthalmopathy. Any symptoms of ophthalmopathy came after the first hyperthyroidism diagnosis, from which the blood sample dates. 10 ml of fresh peripheral blood supplied the PBMCs. This clonotype was found a few times. Its specificity is not known. Amplified regions were TCR beta CDR3 sequences from RNA transcripts. The study used the HTBI primer set for a first-round RT-PCR of the TCR CDR3. TCRdb fed the multiplex PCR reads into MiXCR, producing one record per CDR3 protein. Of about 25,000 distinct CDR3 sequences in the sample, under 55% were seen once. Trimming shortened V by 5 bases and J by 7 bases, and 17 bases separated the two germline ends. The germline CDR1 and CDR2 sequences are MGHDK and SYGVNS. The CDR3 is made up of 14 amino acids. Study findings and constraints: Ophthalmopathy was predicted by the model a median of 6.5 months ahead of onset.

Material for sequencing was blood. The rearrangement uses TRBV25-1 and TRBJ1-1, with a tentative D call TRBD1 (6 bases). The origin of this receptor is a woman aged 40 to 50 with Graves' hyperthyroidism that later progressed to Graves' ophthalmopathy. The CDR3: CASSQGFGGSEAFF. DNA of the CDR3: TGTGCCAGCAGTCAGGGGTTCGGGGGAAGTGAAGCTTTCTTT.